This TCR beta chain came from a study of T cell clonality in common variable immunodeficiency. The germline V gene has CDR1 SGHRS and CDR2 YFSETQ. Trimming took 4 bases from V and 1 from J; bases not matched to a gene: 2. This CDR3 has 14 amino acids. This clone was recorded at least ten times. What it recognizes is unknown. The read stops 3 residues short of the end of the CDR3; the missing end is completed from the germline J gene. The method was immunoSEQ multiplex PCR; TCRdb's version includes in-frame clones alone and lacks a portion of them. The sample is made up of some 32,000 clones, none counted only once. Overall study findings and caveats: Shared TCRbeta clones were fewer between CVID subjects than controls. What drives increased CVID clonality needs T cell subpopulation sequencing.

Each donor provided roughly 4.5 to 8.5 ml of heparinized whole blood. The sequencing sample was made of peripheral blood mononuclear cells. The chain employs TRBV5-1 and TRBJ1-5; 7 nucleotides agree with TRBD1. This clonotype was sampled from a person aged 18 to 75 in good health. The CDR3 sequence: CASSPGQSNQPQHF. The CDR3 bases that were read are TGCGCCAGCAGCCCGGGACAGAGCAATCAGCCC.